The 3 T cell receptor beta chains presented below share a single source sample, sequenced in a study of graft-versus-host responses after intestinal transplantation. Using immunoSEQ multiplex PCR, the repertoire was profiled, and TCRdb retains in-frame clones only, with some absent. In the table there are about 89,000 clones, more than 85% of which are singletons. No antigen is known for these receptors. Sequencing was performed on unstimulated CD8+ T cells sorted from spleen or lymph node cells, taken before intestinal transplant. The source of these receptors is a human donor who received an intestinal transplant.

The chain combines TRBV4-3 with TRBJ2-7, with unresolved D. The germline V gene encodes CDR1 LGHNA and CDR2 YSLEER. V shed 3 bases and J shed 0 bases, with 12 bases lying between them. There are 15 residues in the CDR3. CDR3 residues: CASSHQTQSSYEQYF. The CDR3 region has the DNA TGCGCCAGCAGCCACCAAACACAGAGCTCCTACGAGCAGTACTTC.

The chain recombines TRBV27 with TRBJ2-2; D unclear. Germline V gene lookup returns CDR1 MNHEY and CDR2 SMNVEV (reference sequence). CDR3 size: 14 residues. Between the trimmed V and J ends, which lost 6 bases and 3 bases, there was a span of 11 bases. CDR3 loop: CASRGSLDTGELFF. CDR3 nucleotide sequence: TGTGCCAGCAGGGGCAGTTTGGACACCGGGGAGCTGTTTTTT.

This chain joins TRBV19 and TRBJ1-4; the D is unclear. CDR1 and CDR2 from the germline V gene are LNHDA and SQIVND (reference sequence). Between the trimmed V and J ends, which lost 6 bases and 8 bases, there was a span of 28 bases. The CDR3 length is 18 residues. This CDR3 reads CASSPMSPSRNFAEKLFF. CDR3 sequence (DNA): TGTGCCAGTAGCCCCATGTCCCCTTCTAGGAATTTCGCGGAAAAACTGTTTTTT.